One sample yielded the 17 T cell receptor beta chains listed below, sequenced in a study of somatic mutations in cytotoxic T cells in rheumatoid arthritis. The repertoire was sequenced with immunoSEQ multiplex PCR; TCRdb's copy has only in-frame clones and lacks some. The repertoire holds 15,000 to 20,000 clones, with about 80% as singletons. Material: CD8+ T cells sorted from blood. These receptors were taken from an adult with rheumatoid arthritis.

This clone was seen once. The chain links TRBV11-2 to TRBJ2-7, with D perhaps TRBD1 (5 bases). In germline, CDR1 is SGHAT, CDR2 FQNNGV. The V end was cut by 3 bases, the J end by 3 bases, with 18 bases between. The CDR3 has 16 amino acids. The CDR3 sequence is CASSFTTAEAHYEQYF. CDR3 DNA: TGTGCCAGCAGCTTCACGACAGCAGAAGCCCACTACGAGCAGTACTTC.

The DNA for the CDR3 is TGTGCCAGCAAAGTTGGTCCTAGAGATGGCTACACCTTC. Translating it yields CASKVGPRDGYTF. The gene calls are TRBV7-9 and TRBJ1-2; D not certain. This CDR3 region has 13 residues. V lost 7 bases and J lost 6, with 15 bases in between. Germline V gene sequence: CDR1 SEHNR, CDR2 FQNEAQ (reference sequence).

The gene calls are TRBV7-6 and TRBJ2-7, with D uncertain. V dropped 4 bases and J dropped 2 bases, with 9 bases sitting between them. The CDR3 covers 13 residues. The germline CDR1 and CDR2 sequences are SGHVS and FNYEAQ. The CDR3 sequence: CASSSFRTYEQYF. The CDR3 coding sequence is TGTGCCAGCAGCTCCTTCCGAACCTACGAGCAGTACTTC.

The chain is built from TRBV5-4 and TRBJ1-1; D gene ambiguous. Germline V gene sequence: CDR1 SGHNT, CDR2 YYREEE (reference sequence). This CDR3 has 14 residues. V was cut by 4 bases and J by 1 base, with 11 bases left in between. CDR3 protein: CASSPDWGNTEAFF. Written as DNA, the CDR3 is TGTGCCAGCAGCCCCGACTGGGGGAACACTGAAGCTTTCTTT.

The chain recombines TRBV7-6 with TRBJ2-1, with a possible D match to TRBD2 (5 bases). Germline CDR1 is SGHVS and CDR2 is FNYEAQ. The CDR3 is made up of 14 amino acids. With 3 bases removed from V and 4 bases from J, the gap between germline ends came to 10 bases. The chain's CDR3 is CASSFEGLYNEQFF. The CDR3 region has the DNA TGTGCCAGCAGCTTCGAGGGCCTTTACAATGAGCAGTTCTTC.

The J gene is TRBJ2-2, the V gene TRBV6-1, with D perhaps being TRBD1 or TRBD2 (7 bases each). Per germline, CDR1 MNHNS and CDR2 SASEGT. The ends were cut back, 2 bases at V and 7 bases at J, with 14 bases in the middle. The CDR3 has 15 residues. CDR3 DNA sequence: TGTGCCAGCAGTGAAAACCAGGGGGGGGTCGGGGAGCTGTTTTTT. This sequence encodes CASSENQGGVGELFF.

This clone was seen a few times. The J gene is TRBJ1-5, the V gene TRBV27; D perhaps matches TRBD1 (5 bases). V lost 6 bases, J lost 3 bases, and 12 bases lay in between. CDR1 MNHEY and CDR2 SMNVEV come from the germline V gene (reference sequence). The CDR3 is 14 amino acids. The CDR3 reads CASSTRGDNQPQHF. The CDR3 nucleotides are TGTGCCAGCAGCACTAGAGGGGACAATCAGCCCCAGCATTTT.

The chain has TRBV18 and TRBJ1-5; unclear D gene. The V end lost 2 bases, the J end lost 3 bases, and 11 bases lay between the germline ends. CDR1 KGHSH and CDR2 LQKENI come from the germline V gene. The CDR3 sequence is 15 residues long. The CDR3 protein is CASSPEGWVNQPQHF. DNA for the CDR3: TGTGCCAGCTCACCAGAAGGCTGGGTCAATCAGCCCCAGCATTTT.

The chain combines TRBV27 with TRBJ2-5; no definite D call. V dropped 6 bases and J dropped 5 bases, with 7 bases sitting between them. Germline V lookup: CDR1 MNHEY, CDR2 SMNVEV (reference sequence). CDR3 length: 11 amino acids. The CDR3 DNA is TGTGCCAGCAGCTCCTCCGAGACCCAGTACTTC. The encoded protein is CASSSSETQYF.

The chain couples TRBV21-1 to TRBJ1-4. TRBV21-1 is a pseudogene segment. The CDR3 covers 15 residues. CDR3 protein: CASSHLSWPNEKLFF. The CDR3 DNA reads as TGTGCCAGCAGCCACTTATCCTGGCCAAATGAAAAACTGTTTTTT.

In nucleotides, the CDR3 is TGCGCCAGCAGCTTGTATCGGACAGGGATTCGGTACACCGGGGAGCTGTTTTTT. This codes for CASSLYRTGIRYTGELFF. V gene TRBV5-1 combines with J gene TRBJ2-2; TRBD1 aligns across 8 bases. The CDR3 has 18 amino acids. Germline V gene lookup returns CDR1 SGHRS and CDR2 YFSETQ. The V and J ends lost 1 base and 3 bases, in that order; junction bases with no gene match: 11.

The chain carries TRBV9 and TRBJ2-5; maybe TRBD2 (6 bases). Germline V gives CDR1 SGDLS, CDR2 YYNGEE. V shed 0 bases and J shed 1 base, with 10 bases lying between them. This CDR3 region has 15 residues. The CDR3 bases are TGTGCCAGCAGCGTAGGGGGGGAACTCCAAGAGACCCAGTACTTC. Its protein product is CASSVGGELQETQYF.

The rearrangement links TRBV4-1 to TRBJ1-4; D is uncertain. The germline V and J ends were trimmed by 3 bases and 0 bases, with 11 bases remaining between them. The CDR3 is made up of 16 amino acids. Germline V gene sequence: CDR1 MGHRA, CDR2 YSYEKL. The CDR3 reads CASSQVLSTTNEKLFF. DNA of the CDR3: TGCGCCAGCAGCCAGGTCCTTTCTACAACTAATGAAAAACTGTTTTTT.

The V gene is TRBV6-1, the J gene TRBJ2-7; 13 nucleotides match TRBD2. The germline gives CDR1 MNHNS, CDR2 SASEGT. The CDR3 length is 15 residues. The junction had 8 bases not matched to a gene; V was cut back by 8 bases and J by 4 bases. The DNA for the CDR3 is TGTGCCAGCGTCTCACTAGCGGGGGGGCCGTACGAGCAGTACGTC. It codes for CASVSLAGGPYEQYV.

The chain recombines TRBV15 with TRBJ1-2; TRBD1 agrees at 7 bases. Germline V CDR1 and CDR2: LNHNV, YYDKDF (reference sequence). V was pared by 3 bases and J by 6 bases, with 10 bases of the junction left unmatched. The CDR3 length is 15 residues. CDR3 protein: CATSRGREGADGYTF. The CDR3 DNA sequence: TGTGCCACCAGCAGGGGAAGGGAGGGGGCGGATGGCTACACCTTC.

This clone appeared a single time. J is TRBJ2-3 and V is TRBV27, with a possible D match to TRBD1 (5 bases). There are 15 residues in the CDR3. Looked up from germline, CDR1 is MNHEY and CDR2 is SMNVEV (reference sequence). V gave up 4 bases and J gave up 5 bases, with 16 bases separating them. CDR3 residues: CASSSPPQGQDTQYF. CDR3 nucleotide sequence: TGTGCCAGCAGTTCCCCACCCCAGGGCCAAGATACGCAGTATTTT.

This clone was seen a few times. The CDR3 loop is CASSVPGVHQETQYF. The CDR3, as DNA: TGTGCCAGCAGCGTCCCGGGGGTCCACCAAGAGACCCAGTACTTC. The V call is TRBV7-6, the J call TRBJ2-5; maybe TRBD2 (6 bases). The CDR3 length is 15 residues. CDR1 is SGHVS and CDR2 is FNYEAQ in the germline V gene. V was shortened by 5 bases and J by 0 bases, with 13 bases between the two germline ends.